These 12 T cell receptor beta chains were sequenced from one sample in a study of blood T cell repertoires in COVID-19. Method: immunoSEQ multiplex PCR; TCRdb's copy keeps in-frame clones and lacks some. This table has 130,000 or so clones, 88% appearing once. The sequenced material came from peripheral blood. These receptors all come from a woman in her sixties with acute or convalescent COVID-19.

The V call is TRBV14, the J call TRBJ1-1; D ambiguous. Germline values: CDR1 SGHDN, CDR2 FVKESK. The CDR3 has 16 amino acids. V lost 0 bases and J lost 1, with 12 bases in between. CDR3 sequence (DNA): TGTGCCAGCAGCCAAGAAGGAGGTCGGCCGAACACTGAAGCTTTCTTT. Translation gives CASSQEGGRPNTEAFF.

The DNA for the CDR3 is TGTGCCAGCAGCTCCATCCCAGCGGGGCATGGGGATGAGCAGTTCTTC. Amino acids: CASSSIPAGHGDEQFF. V and J are TRBV7-9 and TRBJ2-1; TRBD2 agrees at 7 bases. V was pared by 4 bases and J by 8 bases, with 14 bases of the junction left unmatched. CDR3 length: 16 amino acids. CDR1 is SEHNR and CDR2 is FQNEAQ in the germline V gene (reference sequence).

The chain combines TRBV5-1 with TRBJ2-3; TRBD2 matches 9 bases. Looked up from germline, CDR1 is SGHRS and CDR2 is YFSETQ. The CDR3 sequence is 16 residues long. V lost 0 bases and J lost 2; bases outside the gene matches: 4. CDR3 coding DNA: TGCGCCAGCAGCTTGGCAGCGGGGGGTACCACAGATACGCAGTATTTT. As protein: CASSLAAGGTTDTQYF.

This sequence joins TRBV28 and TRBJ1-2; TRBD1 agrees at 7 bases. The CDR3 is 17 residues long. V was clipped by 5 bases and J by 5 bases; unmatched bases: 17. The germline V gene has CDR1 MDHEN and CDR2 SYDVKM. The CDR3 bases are TGTGCCAGCAGTCCGAAACCGCCGGGACAGACACGTTATGGCTACACCTTC. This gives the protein CASSPKPPGQTRYGYTF.

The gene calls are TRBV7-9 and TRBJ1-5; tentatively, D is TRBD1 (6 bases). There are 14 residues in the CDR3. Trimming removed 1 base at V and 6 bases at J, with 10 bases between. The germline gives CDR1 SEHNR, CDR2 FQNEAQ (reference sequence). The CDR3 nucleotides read TGTGCCAGCAGCTTAGGGGGGGGCACTCAGCCCCAGCATTTT. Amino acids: CASSLGGGTQPQHF.

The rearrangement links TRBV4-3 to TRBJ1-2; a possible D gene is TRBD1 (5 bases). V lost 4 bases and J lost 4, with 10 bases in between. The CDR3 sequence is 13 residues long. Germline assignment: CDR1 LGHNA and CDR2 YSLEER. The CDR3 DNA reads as TGCGCCAGCAGCCGGTGGGGCGGCTATGGCTACACCTTC. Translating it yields CASSRWGGYGYTF.

This CDR3 reads CASSLSRDTIYF. The CDR3 DNA is TGTGCCAGCAGCTTAAGTAGAGACACCATATATTTT. This chain links TRBV7-2 with TRBJ1-3; no definite D call. This CDR3 spans 12 amino acids. Germline CDR1 is SGHTA and CDR2 is FQGNSA. V was cut by 2 bases and J by 8 bases, with 7 bases left in between.

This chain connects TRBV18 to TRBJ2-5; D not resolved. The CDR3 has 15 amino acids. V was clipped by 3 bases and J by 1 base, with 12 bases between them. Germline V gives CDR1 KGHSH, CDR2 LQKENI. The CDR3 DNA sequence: TGTGCCAGCTCACCGTTCTCTAGGCCCCAAGAGACCCAGTACTTC. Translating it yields CASSPFSRPQETQYF.

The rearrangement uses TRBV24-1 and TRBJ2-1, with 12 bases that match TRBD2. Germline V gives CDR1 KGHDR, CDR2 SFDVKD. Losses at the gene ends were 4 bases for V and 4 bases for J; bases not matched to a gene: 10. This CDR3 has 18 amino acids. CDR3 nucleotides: TGTGCCACCAGTGACAGTCGACTAGCGGGGGAAAGATACAATGAGCAGTTCTTC. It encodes CATSDSRLAGERYNEQFF.

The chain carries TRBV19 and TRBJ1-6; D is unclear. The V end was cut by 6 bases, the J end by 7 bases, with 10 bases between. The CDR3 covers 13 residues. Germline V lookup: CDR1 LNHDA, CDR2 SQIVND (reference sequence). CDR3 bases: TGTGCCAGTAGCGGGGTGGCGAATTCACCCCTCCACTTT. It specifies CASSGVANSPLHF.

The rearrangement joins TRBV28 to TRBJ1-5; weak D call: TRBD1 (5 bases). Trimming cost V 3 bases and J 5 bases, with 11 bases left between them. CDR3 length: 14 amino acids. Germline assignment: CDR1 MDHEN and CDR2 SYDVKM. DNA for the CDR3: TGTGCCAGCAGTTTGAGGCAGGGTGATCAGCCCCAGCATTTT. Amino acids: CASSLRQGDQPQHF.

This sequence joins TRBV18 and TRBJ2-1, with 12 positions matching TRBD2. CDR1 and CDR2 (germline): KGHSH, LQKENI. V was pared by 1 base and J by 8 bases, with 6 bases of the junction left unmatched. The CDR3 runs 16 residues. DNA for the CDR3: TGTGCCAGCTCACCACGCTACGGACTAGCGGGGTATGAGCAGTTCTTC. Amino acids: CASSPRYGLAGYEQFF.